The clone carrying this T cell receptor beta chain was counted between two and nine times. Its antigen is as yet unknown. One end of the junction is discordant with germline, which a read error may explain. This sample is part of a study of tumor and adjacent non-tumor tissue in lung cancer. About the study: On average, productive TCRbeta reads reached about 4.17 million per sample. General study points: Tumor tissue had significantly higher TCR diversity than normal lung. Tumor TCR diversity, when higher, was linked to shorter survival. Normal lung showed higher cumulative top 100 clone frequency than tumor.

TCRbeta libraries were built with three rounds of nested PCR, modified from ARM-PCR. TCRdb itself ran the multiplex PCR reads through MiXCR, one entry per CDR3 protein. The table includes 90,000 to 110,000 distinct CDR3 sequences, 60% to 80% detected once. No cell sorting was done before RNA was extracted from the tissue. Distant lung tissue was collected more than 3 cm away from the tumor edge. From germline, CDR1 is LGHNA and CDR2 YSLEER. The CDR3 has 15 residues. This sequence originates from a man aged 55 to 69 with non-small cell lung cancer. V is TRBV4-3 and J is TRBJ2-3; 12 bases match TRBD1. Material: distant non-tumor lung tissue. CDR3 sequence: CASSQGTGGTDMQYF. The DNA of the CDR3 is TGCGCCAGCAGCCAGGGGACAGGGGGCACAGATATGCAGTATTTT.